The clone carrying this TCR beta chain came up once. As processed by the authors: The authors estimated nucleated cell counts from reference gene primer amplification. The assay was immunoSEQ multiplex PCR, and TCRdb's table has in-frame clones only and misses some. That table furnishes V, J and clone size, whereas the DNA furnished D and trimming. The sample holds about 190,000 clones, roughly nine tenths seen once. These data come from a study of blood T cell repertoires in COVID-19. Overall study context: Sites across the United States, Italy and Spain contributed samples from acute and convalescent COVID-19. From T cells, B-cell-depleted T cells, or PBMCs came the material, which was cDNA or gDNA.

Germline CDR1 SGHVS, CDR2 FQNEAQ. V lost 1 base, J lost 6 bases, and 8 bases stayed unmatched. This CDR3 is 17 amino acids long. Sequenced input: peripheral blood. The V and J genes are TRBV7-8 and TRBJ1-6; 8 positions agree with TRBD1. The receptor was derived from a man aged 70 or older with active or convalescent COVID-19. The CDR3 DNA follows: TGTGCCAGCAGCTTAGGTGGGCAGGGGGCGGCTAATTCACCCCTCCACTTT. Its protein is CASSLGGQGAANSPLHF.